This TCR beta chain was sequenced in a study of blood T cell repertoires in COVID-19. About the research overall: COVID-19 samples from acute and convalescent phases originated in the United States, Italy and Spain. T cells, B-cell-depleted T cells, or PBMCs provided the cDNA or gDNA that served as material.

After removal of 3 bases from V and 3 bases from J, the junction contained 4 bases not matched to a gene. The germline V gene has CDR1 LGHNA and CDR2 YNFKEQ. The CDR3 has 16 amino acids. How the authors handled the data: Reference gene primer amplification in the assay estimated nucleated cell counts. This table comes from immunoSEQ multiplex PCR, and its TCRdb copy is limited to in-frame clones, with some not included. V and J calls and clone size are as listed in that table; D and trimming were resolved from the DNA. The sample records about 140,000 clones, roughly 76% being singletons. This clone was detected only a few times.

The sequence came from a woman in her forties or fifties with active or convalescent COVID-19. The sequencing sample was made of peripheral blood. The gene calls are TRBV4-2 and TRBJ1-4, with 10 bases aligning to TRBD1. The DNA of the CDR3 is TGTGCCAGCAGCCAGCCTGGACAGGGGGCTAATGAAAAACTGTTTTTT. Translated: CASSQPGQGANEKLFF.